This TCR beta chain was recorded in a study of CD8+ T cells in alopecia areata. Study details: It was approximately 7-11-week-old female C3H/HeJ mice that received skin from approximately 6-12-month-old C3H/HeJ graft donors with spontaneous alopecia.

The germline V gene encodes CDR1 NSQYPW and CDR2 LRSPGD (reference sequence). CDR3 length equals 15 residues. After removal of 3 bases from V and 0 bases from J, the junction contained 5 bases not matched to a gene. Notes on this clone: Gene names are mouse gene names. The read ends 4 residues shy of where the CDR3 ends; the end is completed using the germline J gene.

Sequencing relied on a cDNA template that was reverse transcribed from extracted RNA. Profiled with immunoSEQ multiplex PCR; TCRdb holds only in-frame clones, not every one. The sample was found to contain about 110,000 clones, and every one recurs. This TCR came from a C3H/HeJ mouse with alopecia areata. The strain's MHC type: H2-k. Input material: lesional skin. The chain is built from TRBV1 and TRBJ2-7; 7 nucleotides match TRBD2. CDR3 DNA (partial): TGCACCTGCAGTGCTCTGGACTGGAGCTCCTAT. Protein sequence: CTCSALDWSSY. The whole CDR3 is CTCSALDWSSYEQYF.